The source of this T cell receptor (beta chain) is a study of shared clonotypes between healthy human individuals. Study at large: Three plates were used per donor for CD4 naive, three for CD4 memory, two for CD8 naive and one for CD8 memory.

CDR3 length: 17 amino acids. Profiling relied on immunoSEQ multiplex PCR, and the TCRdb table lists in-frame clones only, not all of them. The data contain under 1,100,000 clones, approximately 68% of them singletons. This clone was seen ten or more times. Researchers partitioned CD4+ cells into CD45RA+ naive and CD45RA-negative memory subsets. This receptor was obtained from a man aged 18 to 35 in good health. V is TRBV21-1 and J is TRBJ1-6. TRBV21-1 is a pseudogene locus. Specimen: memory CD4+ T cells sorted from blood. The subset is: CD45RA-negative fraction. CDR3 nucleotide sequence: TGTGCCAGCACAGGGACTCCGAGGAGCTCCTATAATTCACCCCTCCACTTT. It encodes CASTGTPRSSYNSPLHF.